This T cell receptor beta chain derives from a study of patients and donors after allogeneic stem cell transplantation. The trim removed 0 bases at V and 4 bases at J, leaving 5 bases unmatched. Germline assignment: CDR1 MNHEY and CDR2 SVGAGI. This CDR3 is built from 15 residues. In TCRdb, the RT-PCR reads were re-called with MiXCR into one record per CDR3 protein. This table has some 31,000 distinct CDR3 sequences, 37% appearing once. Sample: blood, either unsorted or a sorted T cell fraction (not recorded which). This TCR derives from a human donor who was either an allogeneic HSCT recipient or a stem cell or donor lymphocyte infusion donor (not recorded which). It is not recorded whose cells these are; they may come from a transplant donor. The V and J genes are TRBV6-5 and TRBJ1-2, with TRBD1 matching 7 bases. CDR3 bases: TGTGCCAGCAGTTACTCGAAACAGGGGTCCTATGGCTACACCTTC. Protein sequence: CASSYSKQGSYGYTF.